This T cell receptor (beta chain) originates from a study of blood T cells in healthy people across ages (dated by TCRdb to the mid-2010s). For the wider study: In model experiments, roughly one uniquely barcoded TCR beta cDNA molecule per two T cells was captured by template switching. For two donors (one aged 18 to 30 and one aged 80 or older), the study analyzed two additional independent replicas of 1 million unique cDNA reads from the same blood draw. Four age groups were formed from the donors: young (average 16 years), middle-aged (approximately 40), aged (62) and long-lived (around 80). To avoid experimental bias, donors of different ages were distributed randomly across sequencing lanes. The study measured age-related changes in TCR beta repertoire diversity using deep sequencing normalized with unique cDNA molecular identifiers. Overall results and qualifications from the work: As age increased, observed TCR beta diversity per million T cells dropped in a roughly linear way, and a significant reduction was already evident by age 40. Observed TCR beta diversity correlated strongly with the percentage of naive T cells measured by flow cytometry. Because donor CMV infection status was unknown, age-related changes in expanded clonotypes were potentially confounded. Conclusive comparison of naive and antigen-experienced compartments was prevented by the profiling of bulk unsorted PBMCs. Total diversity estimates from one million sequenced T cells were considered lower bounds and underestimates. Compared with the aged group, more naive CD4+ T cells, fewer expanded clones and increased TCR diversity were shown by the long-lived group, suggesting age selection.

For this clonotype: Its cognate antigen has yet to be identified. One base away lies a much larger clone, so this may be a sequencing read error.

The CDR3 numbers 17 residues from cysteine through phenylalanine. Only the CDR3 part of the read is kept: 51 bases, read in frame from the first base. CDR1 and CDR2 (LGHDT, YNNKEL) derive from the germline V gene (reference sequence). The library was prepared using 5' RACE. Instrument on record: Illumina HiSeq 2500. A second about 7 to 12 cycle PCR used a sample-barcoded 5' primer and a J-beta primer mix. A unique molecular identifier was introduced onto each TCR beta cDNA molecule by a template-switch 5' adaptor carrying 12 random nucleotides. Each sample yielded at least 2.5 million CDR3-containing paired-end reads. First-strand cDNA was synthesized from all RNA with the Mint cDNA synthesis kit, primed by a TRBC-specific oligonucleotide. Following uracil-DNA glycosylase treatment, all cDNA underwent a first 18-cycle PCR with the universal primers M1SS and BC2_uni_R. As for the original processing: Normalization of each sample was performed by random selection of 1 million high-quality reads, each carrying a distinct molecular identifier. Instead of being binned into consensus sequences, reads that shared molecular identifiers were thrown out. MiTCR, run with a Q25 quality threshold and the strictest error-elimination algorithm, handled CDR3 identification, clonotype clustering and error correction. A nonparametric unseen species model with Euler transformation was used to estimate lower-bound total TCR beta diversity. The raw public data were reprocessed by TCRdb itself: fastp quality trimming at Q25, MiXCR clonotype calling, in-frame beta chains only. Identical CDR3 proteins give one entry, which carries the most common genes and DNA. TCRdb's processing, not the study's, gives the V and J calls here. Within this sample are 380,000 or so distinct CDR3 sequences, with roughly half of them counted one time only. Roughly 51% of the sample belongs to the ten largest clones.

Donors were a few dozen systemically healthy Caucasian individuals from Russia aged roughly 6 to 90 years. Each donor gave 8.5 to 10 milliliters of peripheral blood, collected into EDTA-treated Vacutainer tubes. Ficoll-Paque density-gradient centrifugation was used to isolate PBMCs, with at least 6 million per sample. Trizol reagent was used to extract total RNA from the PBMCs, yielding at least 5.5 micrograms per sample. For every donor, an aliquot of PBMCs went through flow cytometry to measure the percentages of naive CD45RAhigh/CD27high T cells. The chain is made from TRBV3-1 and TRBJ2-7; 6 matching bases give a weak D call of TRBD2. This clonotype was sampled from a man in his 60s in good health. The sample comprised blood. CDR3 sequence: CTSSQVKEGYPLYEQYF. The DNA sequence is TGTACCAGCAGCCAAGTCAAGGAGGGCTACCCCCTCTACGAGCAGTACTTC.